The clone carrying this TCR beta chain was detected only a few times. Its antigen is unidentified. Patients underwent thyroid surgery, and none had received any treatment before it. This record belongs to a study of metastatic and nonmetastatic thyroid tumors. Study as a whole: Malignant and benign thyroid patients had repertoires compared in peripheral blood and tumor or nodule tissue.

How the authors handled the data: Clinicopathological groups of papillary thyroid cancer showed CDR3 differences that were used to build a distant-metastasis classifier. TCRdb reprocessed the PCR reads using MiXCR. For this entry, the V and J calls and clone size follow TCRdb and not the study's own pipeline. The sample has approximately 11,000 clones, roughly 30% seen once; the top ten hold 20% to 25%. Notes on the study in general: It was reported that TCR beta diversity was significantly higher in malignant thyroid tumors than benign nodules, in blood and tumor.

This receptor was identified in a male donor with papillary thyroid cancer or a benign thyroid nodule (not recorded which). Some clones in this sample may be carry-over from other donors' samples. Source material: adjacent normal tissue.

CDR3 sequence (DNA): TGTGCCAGCAGTGATGGGGTTGGGACTAGCGGAACTAGCACAGATACGCAGTATTTT. It is translated as CASSDGVGTSGTSTDTQYF. V is TRBV2 and J is TRBJ2-3, with TRBD2 identical over 11 bases. Trimming cost V 3 bases and J 0 bases; bases outside gene matches: 11. From germline, CDR1 is SNHLY and CDR2 FYNNEI. The CDR3 contains 19 residues.